This record looks at one T cell receptor (beta chain) sequence and its context. Its antigen is currently unknown. Several immunoSEQ 96-well plates shared each subset's DNA, each plate a replicate. Clones were read by immunoSEQ multiplex PCR, and TCRdb kept only the in-frame ones, dropping some. The sample yields 400,000 to 600,000 clones, approximately 79% seen once. Donors included only healthy HIV-negative adults lacking recent acute infections or vaccinations. The data stem from a study of shared clonotypes between healthy human individuals. Study-level results: How much donors shared clonotypes was expected to be affected by sequencing depth.

Germline CDR1 LGHNA, CDR2 YSLEER. The CDR3 extends over 13 amino acids. V lost 1 base and J 8 bases, leaving 11 bases between the germline ends. The clonotype was recovered from a woman in her thirties or forties in good health. Some clones in this sample may be carry-over from other donors' samples. The sequenced material came from PBMCs. The chain links TRBV4-3 to TRBJ1-2; D may be TRBD1 (5 bases). The CDR3 nucleotides are TGCGCCAGCAGCCAAGTCTTAGGGGAGGGCTACACCTTC. Translating gives CASSQVLGEGYTF.